This T cell receptor (beta chain) was sequenced during a study of T cell changes during pregnancy in multiple sclerosis. CDR3 size: 17 residues. The J segment lost 0 bases and the V segment lost 7 bases, leaving 12 bases of the junction unmatched. The germline V gene has CDR1 GTSNPN and CDR2 SVGIG (reference sequence). Assay: immunoSEQ multiplex PCR; the TCRdb copy retains only in-frame clones and omits some. The sample yields 70,000 or so clones, over 90% seen once. The V call is TRBV30, the J call TRBJ2-6; 7 bases are shared with TRBD2. The specimen comprised CD4+ T cells from peripheral blood mononuclear cells, sampled after pregnancy. This TCR came from a female donor with multiple sclerosis, enrolled in a pregnancy study. The CDR3 sequence is CAFKRTRWTSGANVLTF. Written as DNA, the CDR3 is TGTGCCTTTAAACGGACTAGGTGGACCTCTGGGGCCAACGTCCTGACTTTC.